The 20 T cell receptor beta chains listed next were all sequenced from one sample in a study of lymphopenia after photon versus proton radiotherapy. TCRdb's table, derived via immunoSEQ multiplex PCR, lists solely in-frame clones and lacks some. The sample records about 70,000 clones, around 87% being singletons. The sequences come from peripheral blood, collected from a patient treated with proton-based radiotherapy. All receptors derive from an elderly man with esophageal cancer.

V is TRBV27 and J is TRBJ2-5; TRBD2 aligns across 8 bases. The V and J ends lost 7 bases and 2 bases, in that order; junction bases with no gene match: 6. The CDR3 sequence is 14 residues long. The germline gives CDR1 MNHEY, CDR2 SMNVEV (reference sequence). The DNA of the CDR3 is TGTGCCAGCAATCGAGCGGGAGTTCAAGAGACCCAGTACTTC. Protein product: CASNRAGVQETQYF.

In DNA, the CDR3 is TGTGCCAGCAGCTTATTCCGACTAGCGGGAGTTGGAGATACGCAGTATTTT. Its protein product is CASSLFRLAGVGDTQYF. J is TRBJ2-3 and V is TRBV7-2; 12 bases are shared with TRBD2. J lost 5 bases, V lost 2 bases, and 8 bases had no gene match. This CDR3 contains 17 residues. Germline-derived CDR1 and CDR2 are SGHTA and FQGNSA. The full variable domain, with the rest looked up from reference TRBV7-2 and TRBJ2-3, is GAGVSQSPSNKVTEKGKDVELRCDPISGHTALYWYRQSLGQGLEFLIYFQGNSAPDKSGLPSDRFSAERTGGSVSTLTIQRTQQEDSAVYLCASSLFRLAGVGDTQYFGPGTRLTVL.

Here the CDR3 DNA reads TGTGCCAGCAGCCGAGGGGCCGGGGAGCTGTTTTTT. This sequence encodes CASSRGAGELFF. The chain joins TRBV7-9 to TRBJ2-2, with D perhaps matching TRBD1 or TRBD2 (5 bases each). V was clipped by 5 bases and J by 6 bases, with 7 bases between them. The CDR3 has 12 residues. The germline gives CDR1 SEHNR, CDR2 FQNEAQ (reference sequence).

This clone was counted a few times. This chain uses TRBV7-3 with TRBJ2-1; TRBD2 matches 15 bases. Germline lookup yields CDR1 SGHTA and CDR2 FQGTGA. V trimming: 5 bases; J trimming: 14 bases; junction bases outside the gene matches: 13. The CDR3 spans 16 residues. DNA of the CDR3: TGTGCCAGCAGCAACAATCCACTCGGGACTAGCGGGGGGAAGTTCTTC. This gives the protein CASSNNPLGTSGGKFF.

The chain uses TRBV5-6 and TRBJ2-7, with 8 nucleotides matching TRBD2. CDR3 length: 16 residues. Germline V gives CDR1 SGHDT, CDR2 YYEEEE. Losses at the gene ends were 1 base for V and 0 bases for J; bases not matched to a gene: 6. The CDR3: CASSLPSGGSSYEQYF. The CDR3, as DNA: TGTGCCAGCAGCTTGCCGAGCGGGGGCAGCTCCTACGAGCAGTACTTC.

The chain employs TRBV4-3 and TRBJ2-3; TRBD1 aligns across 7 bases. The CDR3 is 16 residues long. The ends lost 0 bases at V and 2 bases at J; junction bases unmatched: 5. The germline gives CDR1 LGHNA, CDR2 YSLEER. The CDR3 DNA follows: TGCGCCAGCAGCCAAGATTTAGGGGGCGCCACAGATACGCAGTATTTT. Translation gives CASSQDLGGATDTQYF.

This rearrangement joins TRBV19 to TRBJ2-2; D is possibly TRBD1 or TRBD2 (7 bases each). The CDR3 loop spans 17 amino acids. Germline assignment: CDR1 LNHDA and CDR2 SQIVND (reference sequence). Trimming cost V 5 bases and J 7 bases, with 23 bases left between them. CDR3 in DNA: TGTGCCAGTAGTCCCAGGGGGGGCTGGAATCTGGGCGGGGAGCTGTTTTTT. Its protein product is CASSPRGGWNLGGELFF. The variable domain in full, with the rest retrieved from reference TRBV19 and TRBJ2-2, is DGGITQSPKYLFRKEGQNVTLSCEQNLNHDAMYWYRQDPGQGLRLIYYSQIVNDFQKGDIAEGYSVSREKKESFPLTVTSAQKNPTAFYLCASSPRGGWNLGGELFFGEGSRLTVL.

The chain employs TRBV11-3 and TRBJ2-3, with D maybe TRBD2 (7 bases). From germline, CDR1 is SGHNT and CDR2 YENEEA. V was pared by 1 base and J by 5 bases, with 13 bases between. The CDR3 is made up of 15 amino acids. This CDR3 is CASSLGGGAGDTQYF. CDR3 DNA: TGTGCCAGCAGCTTAGGTGGGGGGGCCGGAGATACGCAGTATTTT.

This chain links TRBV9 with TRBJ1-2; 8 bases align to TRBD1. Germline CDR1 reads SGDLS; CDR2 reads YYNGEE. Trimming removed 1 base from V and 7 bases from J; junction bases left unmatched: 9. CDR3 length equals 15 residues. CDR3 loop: CASSVSGQAVAGYTF. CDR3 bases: TGTGCCAGCAGCGTATCGGGACAGGCGGTCGCTGGCTACACCTTC.

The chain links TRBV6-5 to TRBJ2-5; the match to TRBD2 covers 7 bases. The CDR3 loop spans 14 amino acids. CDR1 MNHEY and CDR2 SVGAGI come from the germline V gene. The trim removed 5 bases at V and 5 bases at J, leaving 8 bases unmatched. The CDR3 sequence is CASSDRGSTETQYF. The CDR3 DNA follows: TGTGCCAGCAGTGATCGCGGGAGCACGGAGACCCAGTACTTC.

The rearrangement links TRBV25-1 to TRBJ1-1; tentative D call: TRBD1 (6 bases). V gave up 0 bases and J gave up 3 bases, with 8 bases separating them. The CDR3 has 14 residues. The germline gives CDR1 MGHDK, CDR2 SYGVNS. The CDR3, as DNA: TGTGCCAGCAGTGAATATGGACAGCACACTGAAGCTTTCTTT. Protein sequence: CASSEYGQHTEAFF.

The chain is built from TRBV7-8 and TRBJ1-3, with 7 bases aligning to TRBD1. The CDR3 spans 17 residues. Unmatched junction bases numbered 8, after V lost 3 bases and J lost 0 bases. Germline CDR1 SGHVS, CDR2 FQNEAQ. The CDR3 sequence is CASSLGDSHFSGNTIYF. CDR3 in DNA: TGTGCCAGCAGCTTGGGGGACAGCCATTTCTCTGGAAACACCATATATTTT.

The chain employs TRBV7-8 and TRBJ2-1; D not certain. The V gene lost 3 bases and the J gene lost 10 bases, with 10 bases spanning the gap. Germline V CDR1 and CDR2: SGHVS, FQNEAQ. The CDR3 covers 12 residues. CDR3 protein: CASSFNAYEQFF. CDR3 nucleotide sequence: TGTGCCAGCAGCTTCAATGCGTACGAGCAGTTCTTC.

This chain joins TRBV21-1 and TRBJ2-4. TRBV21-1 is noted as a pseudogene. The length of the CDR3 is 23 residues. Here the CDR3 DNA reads TGTGCCAGCAGCAGAAACCATCCCCCTGAATCCCGGGACGCAAGATGGGGCAAAAACATTCAGTACTTC. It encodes CASSRNHPPESRDARWGKNIQYF.

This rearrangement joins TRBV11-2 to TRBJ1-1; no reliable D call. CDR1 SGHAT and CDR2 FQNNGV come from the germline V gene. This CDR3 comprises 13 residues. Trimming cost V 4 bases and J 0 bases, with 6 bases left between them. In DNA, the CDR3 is TGTGCCAGCAGCTCGATTGTGAACACTGAAGCTTTCTTT. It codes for CASSSIVNTEAFF.

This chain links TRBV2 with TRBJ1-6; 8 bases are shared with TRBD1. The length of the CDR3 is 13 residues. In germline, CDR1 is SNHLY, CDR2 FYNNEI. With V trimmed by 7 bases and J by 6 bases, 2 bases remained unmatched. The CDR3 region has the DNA TGTGCCAGCAAGACAGGGGTTAATTCACCCCTCCACTTT. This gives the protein CASKTGVNSPLHF.

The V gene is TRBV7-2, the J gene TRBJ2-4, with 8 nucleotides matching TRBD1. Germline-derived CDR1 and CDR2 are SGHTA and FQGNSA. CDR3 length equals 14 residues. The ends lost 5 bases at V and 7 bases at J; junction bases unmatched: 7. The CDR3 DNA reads TGTGCCAGCAGCCCCCGGCGGGACAGGAACATTCAGTACTTC. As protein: CASSPRRDRNIQYF.

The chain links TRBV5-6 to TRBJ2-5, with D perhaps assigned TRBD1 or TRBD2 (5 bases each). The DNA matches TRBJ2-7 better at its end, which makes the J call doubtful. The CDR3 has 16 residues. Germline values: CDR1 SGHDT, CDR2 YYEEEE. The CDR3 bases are TGTGCCAGCAGCCCGCCCGGGACGGACATCTCCTACGAGCAGTACTTC. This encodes CASSPPGTDISYEQYF.

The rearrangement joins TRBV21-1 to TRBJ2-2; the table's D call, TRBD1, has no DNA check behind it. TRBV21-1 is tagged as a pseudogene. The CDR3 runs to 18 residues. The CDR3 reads CASWRVQDRDQNTGELFF. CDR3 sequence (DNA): TGTGCCAGCTGGCGAGTTCAAGACAGGGACCAGAACACCGGGGAGCTGTTTTTT.

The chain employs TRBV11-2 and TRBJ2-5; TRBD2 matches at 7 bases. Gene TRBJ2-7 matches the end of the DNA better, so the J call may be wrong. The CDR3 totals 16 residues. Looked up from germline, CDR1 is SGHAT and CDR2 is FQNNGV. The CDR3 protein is CASSLGGAGARDEQYF. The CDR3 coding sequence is TGTGCCAGCAGCTTAGGGGGCGCGGGAGCTAGAGACGAGCAGTACTTC.